One and the same sample provided the 22 T cell receptor beta chains below, sequenced in a study of CD8+ T cells in alopecia areata. The sample's treatment: oral pan-JAK inhibitor, 5-10 mg twice daily. TCR sequencing used cDNA made by reverse transcription of extracted RNA. TCRdb's copy holds only in-frame clones and misses some; the assay was immunoSEQ multiplex PCR. This sample carries about 190,000 clones, 60% to 70% of them seen once, and the ten largest clones take roughly 0.71%. The sequenced sample was CD4+ T cells sorted from blood, obtained at week 4, from a patient treated with tofacitinib. The receptors were sampled from a human donor with alopecia areata.

The V gene is TRBV7-2, the J gene TRBJ2-1; TRBD2 matches 7 bases. The germline CDR1 and CDR2 sequences are SGHTA and FQGNSA. The CDR3 consists of 16 residues. The V gene end was trimmed by 2 bases and the J gene end by 2 bases; junction bases not matched to a gene: 6. The CDR3 sequence is CASSLREARPYNEQFF. The CDR3 DNA reads TGTGCCAGCAGCTTACGGGAGGCCCGCCCCTACAATGAGCAGTTCTTC. Full variable domain (missing parts from reference TRBV7-2 and TRBJ2-1): GAGVSQSPSNKVTEKGKDVELRCDPISGHTALYWYRQSLGQGLEFLIYFQGNSAPDKSGLPSDRFSAERTGGSVSTLTIQRTQQEDSAVYLCASSLREARPYNEQFFGPGTRLTVL.

The chain couples TRBV27 to TRBJ2-7; D gene ambiguous. V lost 6 bases and J 2 bases, leaving 11 bases between the germline ends. This CDR3 contains 13 residues. Looked up from germline, CDR1 is MNHEY and CDR2 is SMNVEV (reference sequence). The CDR3 here is CASSRPRTYEQYF. The DNA for the CDR3 is TGTGCCAGCAGCCGCCCCAGGACCTACGAGCAGTACTTC.

The chain combines TRBV7-3 with TRBJ1-1; D gene ambiguous. CDR1 SGHTA and CDR2 FQGTGA come from the germline V gene. The V and J ends lost 5 bases and 2 bases respectively, with 9 bases between them. This CDR3 has 13 residues. CDR3 in amino acids: CASSPSINTEAFF. The CDR3 nucleotides read TGTGCCAGCAGCCCCTCGATAAACACTGAAGCTTTCTTT.

The V call is TRBV30, the J call TRBJ2-1; D is uncertain. Germline CDR1 GTSNPN, CDR2 SVGIG (reference sequence). CDR3 length: 12 residues. Trimming stripped 0 bases from V and 7 bases from J, with 7 bases between. The DNA of the CDR3 is TGTGCCTGGAGTGTACCCGCGAATGAGCAGTTCTTC. Its translation: CAWSVPANEQFF.

CDR3: CASNQLAGKETQYF. The CDR3 DNA reads TGTGCCAGCAATCAACTAGCGGGGAAAGAGACCCAGTACTTC. This sequence joins TRBV28 and TRBJ2-5, with 10 positions matching TRBD2. The germline gives CDR1 MDHEN, CDR2 SYDVKM. CDR3 length: 14 amino acids. The junction had 5 bases not matched to a gene; V was cut back by 7 bases and J by 3 bases.

This clone was counted a few times. The chain employs TRBV5-1 and TRBJ2-7; 9 bases map to TRBD1. There are 15 residues in the CDR3. Trimming removed 1 base from V and 2 bases from J; junction bases left unmatched: 4. Germline V gives CDR1 SGHRS, CDR2 YFSETQ. The CDR3 DNA is TGCGCCAGCAGCTTGACAGGACAGGGGACCTACGAGCAGTACTTC. It yields the protein CASSLTGQGTYEQYF.

A few counts support this clone. The chain recombines TRBV5-1 with TRBJ2-5, with 7 bases that match TRBD2. Germline values: CDR1 SGHRS, CDR2 YFSETQ. The CDR3 consists of 15 residues. V lost 2 bases, J lost 0 bases, and 4 bases stayed unmatched. In nucleotides, the CDR3 is TGCGCCAGCAGCTTAGGCGGGAGTTACCAAGAGACCCAGTACTTC. Encoded protein: CASSLGGSYQETQYF.

The sample holds a few counts of this clone. The J gene is TRBJ1-2, the V gene TRBV7-3; TRBD1 might be the D (6 bases). V lost 2 bases and J 7 bases, leaving 11 bases between the germline ends. Germline V gene data show CDR1 as SGHTA and CDR2 as FQGTGA. There are 13 residues in the CDR3. CDR3 sequence (DNA): TGTGCCAGCAGCTTATTACAGGGAAGTGGCTACACCTTC. This sequence encodes CASSLLQGSGYTF.

The rearrangement joins TRBV30 to TRBJ1-1, with 8 bases that match TRBD1. The CDR3 totals 13 residues. Germline CDR1 reads GTSNPN; CDR2 reads SVGIG (reference sequence). The V segment lost 2 bases and the J segment 4 bases; nucleotides outside the gene matches: 3. CDR3 sequence reads: CAWSQGAFTEAFF. The CDR3 DNA is TGTGCCTGGAGTCAGGGGGCTTTCACTGAAGCTTTCTTT.

The CDR3 DNA reads as TGCGCCAGCAGCAATGGGGGGACCGCCGGAGATACGCAGTATTTT. Amino acids: CASSNGGTAGDTQYF. The chain has TRBV10-1 and TRBJ2-3, with D perhaps TRBD2 (6 bases). Germline CDR1 is WNHNN and CDR2 is SYGVQD (reference sequence). The V gene lost 6 bases and the J gene lost 5 bases, with 18 bases spanning the gap. CDR3 length: 15 residues.

V and J are TRBV7-2 and TRBJ1-3; D ambiguous. The CDR3 totals 11 residues. V was cut by 5 bases and J by 8 bases, with 7 bases left in between. Looked up from germline, CDR1 is SGHTA and CDR2 is FQGNSA. CDR3 coding DNA: TGTGCCAGCAGCCCCCGAGACACCATATATTTT. It encodes CASSPRDTIYF.

This clone was observed a handful of times. The V call is TRBV7-9, the J call TRBJ1-2; a weak D match, TRBD1 (6 bases). CDR1 and CDR2 from the germline V gene are SEHNR and FQNEAQ (reference sequence). This CDR3 is built from 14 residues. Trimming shortened V by 5 bases and J by 8 bases, and 18 bases separated the two germline ends. CDR3 protein: CASSHLGAHRGYTF. The CDR3 DNA reads TGTGCCAGCAGCCATCTGGGGGCCCACAGGGGCTACACCTTC.

The J gene is TRBJ1-1, the V gene TRBV7-9, with D possibly matching TRBD1 (5 bases). Germline loops: CDR1 SEHNR, CDR2 FQNEAQ (reference sequence). The V end was cut by 1 base, the J end by 0 bases, with 6 bases between. CDR3 size: 14 residues. CDR3 nucleotides: TGTGCCAGCAGCTTAGGGGACGTGAACACTGAAGCTTTCTTT. Its protein is CASSLGDVNTEAFF.

The CDR3 DNA sequence: TGCAGCGTTGGGGGGTGGTCCTACAATGAGCAGTTCTTC. It yields the protein CSVGGWSYNEQFF. The chain combines TRBV29-1 with TRBJ2-1, with D perhaps TRBD1 or TRBD2 (5 bases each). CDR3 length equals 13 residues. Germline V gene lookup returns CDR1 SQVTM and CDR2 ANQGSEA. Trimming pared 4 bases from V and 1 base from J, leaving 8 bases between.

The rearrangement links TRBV30 to TRBJ2-7; D remains unclear. Trimming took 1 base from V and 4 from J, leaving 5 bases between them. Germline V gene lookup returns CDR1 GTSNPN and CDR2 SVGIG (reference sequence). The CDR3 runs to 11 residues. CDR3 loop: CAWSAVYEQYF. CDR3 sequence (DNA): TGTGCCTGGAGTGCTGTTTACGAGCAGTACTTC. The variable domain in full, with the rest retrieved from reference TRBV30 and TRBJ2-7, is SQTIHQWPATLVQPVGSPLSLECTVEGTSNPNLYWYRQAAGRGLQLLFYSVGIGQISSEVPQNLSASRPQDRQFILSSKKLLLSDSGFYLCAWSAVYEQYFGPGTRLTVT.

The chain has TRBV6-5 and TRBJ2-7, with TRBD2 matching over 13 bases. The J segment lost 5 bases and the V segment lost 8 bases, leaving 6 bases of the junction unmatched. The CDR3 sequence is 14 residues long. Germline V gives CDR1 MNHEY, CDR2 SVGAGI. The CDR3 DNA reads TGTGCCAGCGCCCTCGGACTAGCGGGAGACGAGCAGTACTTC. Protein: CASALGLAGDEQYF.

The chain joins TRBV18 to TRBJ2-5; a weak D match, TRBD2 (6 bases). Germline V gene sequence: CDR1 KGHSH, CDR2 LQKENI. Trimming cost V 4 bases and J 4 bases, with 10 bases left between them. This CDR3 has 13 amino acids. The CDR3 protein is CASSQGLGETQYF. The CDR3 DNA sequence: TGTGCCAGCTCACAGGGACTCGGAGAGACCCAGTACTTC.

V usage is TRBV23-1 and J usage is TRBJ2-7, with 7 positions matching TRBD2. TRBV23-1 is given ORF status, its function remaining uncertain. J gave up 0 bases and V 6 bases, and 11 bases lay outside the gene matches. The CDR3 loop spans 16 amino acids. The CDR3 loop reads CASSRSTSRLSYEQYF. The CDR3 DNA sequence: TGCGCCAGCAGCCGTTCGACTAGCCGACTCTCCTACGAGCAGTACTTC.

The chain has TRBV7-2 and TRBJ2-5; D remains unclear. Per germline, CDR1 SGHTA and CDR2 FQGNSA. V was trimmed by 0 bases and J by 5 bases, leaving 10 bases between them. The CDR3 runs 14 residues. CDR3 amino acids: CASSLAPIAETQYF. The CDR3 nucleotides are TGTGCCAGCAGCTTAGCGCCTATAGCCGAGACCCAGTACTTC.

The V and J genes are TRBV7-2 and TRBJ2-5; possibly TRBD2 for D (6 bases). The V gene lost 5 bases and the J gene lost 0 bases, with 13 bases spanning the gap. The CDR3 sequence is 15 residues long. Germline V CDR1 and CDR2: SGHTA, FQGNSA. The CDR3 reads CASSITSNYQETQYF. Written as DNA, the CDR3 is TGTGCCAGCAGCATAACTAGCAATTACCAAGAGACCCAGTACTTC. Complete variable domain (other parts from reference TRBV7-2 and TRBJ2-5): GAGVSQSPSNKVTEKGKDVELRCDPISGHTALYWYRQSLGQGLEFLIYFQGNSAPDKSGLPSDRFSAERTGGSVSTLTIQRTQQEDSAVYLCASSITSNYQETQYFGPGTRLLVL.

This clone appeared a single time. The V call is TRBV2, the J call TRBJ2-2; possibly TRBD1 or TRBD2 for D (5 bases each). CDR3 length equals 15 residues. V gave up 9 bases and J gave up 0 bases, with 14 bases separating them. Looked up from germline, CDR1 is SNHLY and CDR2 is FYNNEI. The CDR3 DNA sequence: TGTGCCAGAGGGAGTGGGACCCCGAACACCGGGGAGCTGTTTTTT. Protein: CARGSGTPNTGELFF.

The chain employs TRBV4-3 and TRBJ2-3; no clear D. The V gene lost 0 bases and the J gene lost 2 bases, with 12 bases spanning the gap. The length of the CDR3 is 16 residues. The germline V gene has CDR1 LGHNA and CDR2 YSLEER. This CDR3 is CASSQDFDGPTDTQYF. The CDR3 DNA is TGCGCCAGCAGCCAAGATTTTGACGGACCCACAGATACGCAGTATTTT.